This T cell receptor (beta chain) was identified in a study of blood T cell repertoires in COVID-19. Across the whole study: Sites across the United States, Italy and Spain contributed samples from acute and convalescent COVID-19. From T cells, B-cell-depleted T cells, or PBMCs came the material, which was cDNA or gDNA.

Original handling: The authors estimated nucleated cell counts from reference gene primer amplification. Repertoires were generated with immunoSEQ multiplex PCR, while TCRdb's copy carries only in-frame clones and drops some. V and J calls and clone size are those listed in that table; D and trimming were worked out from the DNA. The data hold 68,000 or so clones, with more than 70% observed a single time. Of note for this clone: Its ends do not fully match the called genes, so a read error is possible.

The CDR3 runs to 14 residues. The germline CDR1 and CDR2 sequences are SNHLY and FYNNEI. The TCR comes from a man aged 50-59 years with acute or convalescent COVID-19. Specimen: peripheral blood. The rearrangement uses TRBV2 and TRBJ1-2, with D tentatively TRBD1 (5 bases). The CDR3 DNA sequence: TGTGCCAGCAGCGAAGGAGGCCCGGGGGATGGCTACACCTTC. This codes for CASSEGGPGDGYTF.